Described below is a single T cell receptor beta chain sequence and its context. The antigen is undetermined. This sample was taken from a study of T cell clonotyping in hematopoietic cell transplantation. The study, taken as a whole, reports: Recipient TCR diversity dropped after transplant; expanded clonotypes rose from day 30 to 180.

This CDR3 region has 13 residues. Germline V gene data show CDR1 as SGHTA and CDR2 as FQGTGA. V was cut by 3 bases and J by 6 bases, with 11 bases left in between. Using immunoSEQ multiplex PCR, the repertoire was profiled, and TCRdb retains in-frame clones only, with some absent. The sample lists about 8,000 clones; roughly 79% were seen once. The rearrangement uses TRBV7-3 and TRBJ1-2; D might be TRBD1 (5 bases). The sequence derives from a female patient aged 50-59 years who had an allogeneic stem cell transplant from an unrelated donor, so the T cells may come from the graft donor. Some clones in this sample may be carry-over from other donors' samples. Sequencing used peripheral blood mononuclear cells, obtained 180 days after allogeneic stem cell transplant. The DNA for the CDR3 is TGTGCCAGCAGCTTGACCCAGGGAAATGGCTACACCTTC. Protein product: CASSLTQGNGYTF. The full variable domain, its missing parts supplied by reference TRBV7-3 and TRBJ1-2, is GAGVSQTPSNKVTEKGKYVELRCDPISGHTALYWYRQSLGQGPEFLIYFQGTGAADDSGLPNDRFFAVRPEGSVSTLKIQRTERGDSAVYLCASSLTQGNGYTFGSGTRLTVV.